This TCR beta chain was profiled in a study of T-cell reconstitution after alpha-beta-depleted transplantation in children. Comment on this clonotype: Its antigen is currently unknown.

Study results and caveats: Surviving recipient cells, namely T cells and thymic progenitors, were the source of high day-60 TCRbeta diversity in some patients. From newly produced T cells came most of the T-cell counts and diversity one year after transplant. Approximately two months post-transplant, alpha-beta T cells reportedly originated from several hundred expanded graft clones.

This CDR3 spans 14 amino acids. The V gene end was trimmed by 1 base and the J gene end by 4 bases; junction bases not matched to a gene: 5. Germline V CDR1 and CDR2: DFQATT, SNEGSKA (reference sequence). Preparation of the TCRbeta library used unique molecular identifiers. Via MiXCR, TCRdb re-called the PCR reads, giving one row per CDR3 protein. This table has 900,000 or so distinct CDR3 sequences, roughly 15% appearing once. Sequences were derived from PBMCs, mostly from graft donor cells, sampled 360 days after TCRalphabeta/CD19-depleted stem cell transplant. This chain links TRBV20-1 with TRBJ2-3, with 7 nucleotides matching TRBD1. The origin of this receptor is a male patient under 18 who had a stem cell transplant for acute lymphoblastic leukemia, so the T cells may come from the graft donor. The CDR3 here is CSARGTGDADTQYF. Written as DNA, the CDR3 is TGCAGTGCTAGAGGAACAGGGGACGCAGATACGCAGTATTTT.